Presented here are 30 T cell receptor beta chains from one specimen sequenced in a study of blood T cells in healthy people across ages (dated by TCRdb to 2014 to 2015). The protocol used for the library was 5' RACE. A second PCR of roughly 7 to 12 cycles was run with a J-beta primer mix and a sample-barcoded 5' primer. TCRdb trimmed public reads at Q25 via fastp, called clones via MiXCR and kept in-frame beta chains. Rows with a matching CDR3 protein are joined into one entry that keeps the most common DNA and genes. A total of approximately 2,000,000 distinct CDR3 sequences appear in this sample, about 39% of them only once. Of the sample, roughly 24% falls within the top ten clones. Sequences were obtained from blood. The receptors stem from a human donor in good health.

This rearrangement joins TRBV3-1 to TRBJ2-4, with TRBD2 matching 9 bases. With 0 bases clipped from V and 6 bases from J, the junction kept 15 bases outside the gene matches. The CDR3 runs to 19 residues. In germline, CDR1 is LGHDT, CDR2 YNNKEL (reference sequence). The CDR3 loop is CASSQDRWGSGTSRNIQYF. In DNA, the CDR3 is TGTGCCAGCAGCCAAGACAGGTGGGGTTCCGGGACTAGCCGAAACATTCAGTACTTC.

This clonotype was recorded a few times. This chain's CDR3 is CASSLFGHPAYEQYF. DNA of the CDR3: TGTGCCAGCAGTTTGTTTGGCCACCCGGCCTACGAGCAGTACTTC. The chain joins TRBV27 to TRBJ2-7; D not certain. Trimming took off 3 bases at V and 2 bases at J, with 14 bases between the two ends. This CDR3 has 15 residues. The germline CDR1 and CDR2 sequences are MNHEY and SMNVEV (reference sequence).

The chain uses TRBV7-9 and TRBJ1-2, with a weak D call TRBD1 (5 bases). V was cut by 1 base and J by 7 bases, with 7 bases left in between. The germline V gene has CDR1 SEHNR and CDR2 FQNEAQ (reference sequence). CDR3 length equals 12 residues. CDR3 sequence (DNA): TGTGCCAGCAGCTTAGTGGGACCTGGCTACACCTTC. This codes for CASSLVGPGYTF.

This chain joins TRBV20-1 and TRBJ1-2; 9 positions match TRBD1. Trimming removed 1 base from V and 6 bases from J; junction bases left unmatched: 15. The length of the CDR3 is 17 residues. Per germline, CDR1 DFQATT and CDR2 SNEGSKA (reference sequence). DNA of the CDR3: TGCAGTGCTAGAGCAACGGGACAGGGTCCCCCAGTAGATGGCTACACCTTC. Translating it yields CSARATGQGPPVDGYTF.

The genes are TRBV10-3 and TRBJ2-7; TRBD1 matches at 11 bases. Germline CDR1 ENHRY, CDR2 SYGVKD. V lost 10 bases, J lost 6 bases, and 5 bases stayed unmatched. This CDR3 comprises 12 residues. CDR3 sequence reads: CATAGTGGEQYF. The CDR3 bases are TGTGCCACAGCTGGGACAGGGGGCGAGCAGTACTTC.

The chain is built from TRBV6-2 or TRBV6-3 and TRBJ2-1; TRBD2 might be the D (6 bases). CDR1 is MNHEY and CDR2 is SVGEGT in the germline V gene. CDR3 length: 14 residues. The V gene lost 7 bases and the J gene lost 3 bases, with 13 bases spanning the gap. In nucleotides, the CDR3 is TGTGCCAGCAACGAAAACGGGGGCTACAATGAGCAGTTCTTC. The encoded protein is CASNENGGYNEQFF.

This CDR3 is CSVEEFAGSQYEQYF. CDR3 coding DNA: TGCAGCGTTGAAGAGTTTGCGGGGTCCCAATACGAGCAGTACTTC. V is TRBV29-1 and J is TRBJ2-5; D is perhaps TRBD2 (6 bases). The DNA end is more similar to TRBJ2-7, so the J call may be wrong. Germline V gives CDR1 SQVTM, CDR2 ANQGSEA. The CDR3 runs to 15 residues.

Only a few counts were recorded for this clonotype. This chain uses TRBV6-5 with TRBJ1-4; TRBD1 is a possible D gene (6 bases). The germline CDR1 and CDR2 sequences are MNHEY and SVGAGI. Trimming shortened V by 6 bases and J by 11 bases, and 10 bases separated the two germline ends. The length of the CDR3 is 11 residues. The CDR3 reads CASRYRDKLFF. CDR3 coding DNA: TGTGCCAGCAGGTACAGGGACAAACTGTTTTTT.

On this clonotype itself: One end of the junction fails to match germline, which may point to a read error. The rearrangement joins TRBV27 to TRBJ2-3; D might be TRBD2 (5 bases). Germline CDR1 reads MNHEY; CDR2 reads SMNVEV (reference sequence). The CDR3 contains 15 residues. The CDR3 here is CASSLKGVSTDTQYF. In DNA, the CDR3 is TGTGCCAGCAGTTTAAAGGGAGTGAGCACGGATACGCAGTATTTT.

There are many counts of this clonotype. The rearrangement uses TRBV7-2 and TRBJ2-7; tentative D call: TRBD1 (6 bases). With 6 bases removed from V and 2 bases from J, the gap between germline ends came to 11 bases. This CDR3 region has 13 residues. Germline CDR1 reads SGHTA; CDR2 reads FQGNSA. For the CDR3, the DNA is TGTGCCAGCAGTCGGACAGCTACCTACGAGCAGTACTTC. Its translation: CASSRTATYEQYF.

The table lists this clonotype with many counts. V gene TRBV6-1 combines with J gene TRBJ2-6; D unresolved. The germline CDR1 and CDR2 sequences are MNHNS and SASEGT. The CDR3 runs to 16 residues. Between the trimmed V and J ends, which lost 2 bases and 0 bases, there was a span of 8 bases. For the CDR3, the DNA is TGTGCCAGCAGTGAAACGGCCCTCTCTGGGGCCAACGTCCTGACTTTC. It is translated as CASSETALSGANVLTF.

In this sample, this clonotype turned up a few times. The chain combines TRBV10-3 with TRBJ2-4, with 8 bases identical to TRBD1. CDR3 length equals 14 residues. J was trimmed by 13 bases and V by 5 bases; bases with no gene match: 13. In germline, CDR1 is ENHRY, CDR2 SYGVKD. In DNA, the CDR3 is TGTGCCATCAGTTTCGGACAGGGTTTCGAAGAGCAGTACTTC. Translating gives CAISFGQGFEEQYF.

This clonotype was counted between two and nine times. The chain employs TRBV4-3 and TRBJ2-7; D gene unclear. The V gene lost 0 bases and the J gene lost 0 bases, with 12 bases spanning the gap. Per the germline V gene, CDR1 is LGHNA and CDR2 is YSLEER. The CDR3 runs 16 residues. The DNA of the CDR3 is TGCGCCAGCAGCCAAGATGATCGAGGAGCCTCCTACGAGCAGTACTTC. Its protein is CASSQDDRGASYEQYF.

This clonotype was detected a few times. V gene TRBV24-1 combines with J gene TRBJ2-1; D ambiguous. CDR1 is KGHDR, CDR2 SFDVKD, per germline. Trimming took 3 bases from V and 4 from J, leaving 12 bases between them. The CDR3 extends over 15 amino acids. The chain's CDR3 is CATSDGPTQYNEQFF. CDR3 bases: TGTGCCACCAGTGATGGGCCGACACAGTACAATGAGCAGTTCTTC.

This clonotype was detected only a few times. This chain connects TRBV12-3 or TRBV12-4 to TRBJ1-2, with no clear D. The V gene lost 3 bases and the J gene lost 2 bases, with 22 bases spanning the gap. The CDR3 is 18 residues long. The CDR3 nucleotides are TGTGCCAGCAGTTTCGCCACTTGGGCCTCACCCACCAACTATGGCTACACCTTC. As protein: CASSFATWASPTNYGYTF.

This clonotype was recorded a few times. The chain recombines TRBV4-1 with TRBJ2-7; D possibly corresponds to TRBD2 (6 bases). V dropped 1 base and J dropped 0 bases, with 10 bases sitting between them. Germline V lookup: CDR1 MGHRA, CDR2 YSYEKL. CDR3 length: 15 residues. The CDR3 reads CASSQVASDSYEQYF. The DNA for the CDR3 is TGCGCCAGCAGCCAAGTGGCTAGCGACTCCTACGAGCAGTACTTC.

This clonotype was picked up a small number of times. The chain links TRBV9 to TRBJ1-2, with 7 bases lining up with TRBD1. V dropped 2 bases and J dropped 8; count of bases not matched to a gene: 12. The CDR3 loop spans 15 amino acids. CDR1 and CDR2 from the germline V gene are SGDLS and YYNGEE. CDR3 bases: TGTGCCAGCAGCGTGGGGGGACAGACTCCAATGGGCTACACCTTC. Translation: CASSVGGQTPMGYTF. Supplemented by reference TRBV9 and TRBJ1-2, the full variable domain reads DSGVTQTPKHLITATGQRVTLRCSPRSGDLSVYWYQQSLDQGLQFLIQYYNGEERAKGNILERFSAQQFPDLHSELNLSSLELGDSALYFCASSVGGQTPMGYTFGSGTRLTVV.

As DNA, the CDR3 is TGCGCCAGCAGCCGGATCAGCCGCTCTCAAGGGGGGGTCGAGCAGTACTTC. It translates to CASSRISRSQGGVEQYF. The chain couples TRBV5-1 to TRBJ2-7, with a tentative D call TRBD2 (7 bases). This CDR3 has 17 residues. Deletions cut 4 bases from V and 6 bases from J, with 26 bases between. Germline V gives CDR1 SGHRS, CDR2 YFSETQ.

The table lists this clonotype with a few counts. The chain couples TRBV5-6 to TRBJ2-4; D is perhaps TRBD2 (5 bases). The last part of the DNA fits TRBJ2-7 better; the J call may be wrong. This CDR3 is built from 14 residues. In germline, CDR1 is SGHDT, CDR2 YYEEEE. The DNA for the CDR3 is TGTGCCAGCAGCTTACGGGAACCCCCCCACGAGCAGTACTTC. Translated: CASSLREPPHEQYF.

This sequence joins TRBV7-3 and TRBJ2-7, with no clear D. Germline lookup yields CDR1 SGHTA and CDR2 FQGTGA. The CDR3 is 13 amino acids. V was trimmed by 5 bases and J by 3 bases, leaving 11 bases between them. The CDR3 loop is CASSHEDDYEQYF. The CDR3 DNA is TGTGCCAGCAGCCATGAGGACGACTACGAGCAGTACTTC.

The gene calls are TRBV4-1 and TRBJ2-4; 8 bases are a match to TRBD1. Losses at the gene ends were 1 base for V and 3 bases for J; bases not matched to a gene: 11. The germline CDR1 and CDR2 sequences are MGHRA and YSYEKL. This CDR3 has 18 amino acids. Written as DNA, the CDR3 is TGCGCCAGCAGCCAAGGGCCGGTCAGGGGGCTGAGCAAAAACATTCAGTACTTC. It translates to CASSQGPVRGLSKNIQYF.

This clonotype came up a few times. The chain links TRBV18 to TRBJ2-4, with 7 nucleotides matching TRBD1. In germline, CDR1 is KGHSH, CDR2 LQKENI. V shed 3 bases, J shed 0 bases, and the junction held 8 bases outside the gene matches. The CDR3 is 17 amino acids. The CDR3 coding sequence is TGTGCCAGCTCACCTTACAACAGGGGTGTAGCCAAAAACATTCAGTACTTC. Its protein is CASSPYNRGVAKNIQYF. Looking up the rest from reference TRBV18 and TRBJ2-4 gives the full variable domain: NAGVMQNPRHLVRRRGQEARLRCSPMKGHSHVYWYRQLPEEGLKFMVYLQKENIIDESGMPKERFSAEFPKEGPSILRIQQVVRGDSAAYFCASSPYNRGVAKNIQYFGAGTRLSVL.

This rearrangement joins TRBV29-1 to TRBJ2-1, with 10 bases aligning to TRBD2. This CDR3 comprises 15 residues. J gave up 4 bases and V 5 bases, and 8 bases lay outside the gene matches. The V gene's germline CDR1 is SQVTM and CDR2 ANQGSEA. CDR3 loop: CSVPPTSGEYNEQFF. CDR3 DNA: TGCAGCGTTCCACCCACTAGCGGGGAATACAATGAGCAGTTCTTC.

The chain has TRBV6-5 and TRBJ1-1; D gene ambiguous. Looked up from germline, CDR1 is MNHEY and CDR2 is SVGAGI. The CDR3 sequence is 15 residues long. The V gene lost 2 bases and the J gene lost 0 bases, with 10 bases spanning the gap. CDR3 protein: CASSYAREVNTEAFF. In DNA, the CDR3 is TGTGCCAGCAGTTACGCGAGGGAGGTGAACACTGAAGCTTTCTTT.

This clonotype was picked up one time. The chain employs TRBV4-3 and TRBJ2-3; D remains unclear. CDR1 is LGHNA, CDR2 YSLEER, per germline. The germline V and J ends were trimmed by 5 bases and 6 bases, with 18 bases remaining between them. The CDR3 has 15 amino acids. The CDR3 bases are TGCGCCAGCAGCAGGGCCCAGTCCCGGGTGGATACGCAGTATTTT. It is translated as CASSRAQSRVDTQYF.

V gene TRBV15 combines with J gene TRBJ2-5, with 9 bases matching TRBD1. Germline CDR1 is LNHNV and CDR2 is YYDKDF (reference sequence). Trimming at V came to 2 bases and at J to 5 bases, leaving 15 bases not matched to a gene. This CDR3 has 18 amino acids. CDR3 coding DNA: TGTGCCACCAGCAGAACCCGCTTCCTCGGACAGGGGAGGGAGACCCAGTACTTC. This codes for CATSRTRFLGQGRETQYF.

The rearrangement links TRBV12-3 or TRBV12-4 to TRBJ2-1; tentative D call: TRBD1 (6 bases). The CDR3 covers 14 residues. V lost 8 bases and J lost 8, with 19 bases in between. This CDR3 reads CASGRRLGGDEQFF. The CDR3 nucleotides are TGTGCCAGCGGTCGTCGCCTAGGGGGTGATGAGCAGTTCTTC.

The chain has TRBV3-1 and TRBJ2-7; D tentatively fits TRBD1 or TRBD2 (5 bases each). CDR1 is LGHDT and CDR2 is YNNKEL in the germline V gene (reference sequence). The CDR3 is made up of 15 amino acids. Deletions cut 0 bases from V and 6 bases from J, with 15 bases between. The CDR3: CASSQEWVGASEQYF. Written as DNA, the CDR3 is TGTGCCAGCAGCCAAGAGTGGGTCGGGGCCAGCGAGCAGTACTTC.

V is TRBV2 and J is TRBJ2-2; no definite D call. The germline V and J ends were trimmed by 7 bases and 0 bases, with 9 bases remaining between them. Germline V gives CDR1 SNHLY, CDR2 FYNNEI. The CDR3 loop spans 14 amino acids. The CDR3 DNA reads TGTGCCAGCAAACCGCCTACGAACACCGGGGAGCTGTTTTTT. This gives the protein CASKPPTNTGELFF. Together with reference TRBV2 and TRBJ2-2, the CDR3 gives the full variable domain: EPEVTQTPSHQVTQMGQEVILRCVPISNHLYFYWYRQILGQKVEFLVSFYNNEISEKSEIFDDQFSVERPDGSNFTLKIRSTKLEDSAMYFCASKPPTNTGELFFGEGSRLTVL.

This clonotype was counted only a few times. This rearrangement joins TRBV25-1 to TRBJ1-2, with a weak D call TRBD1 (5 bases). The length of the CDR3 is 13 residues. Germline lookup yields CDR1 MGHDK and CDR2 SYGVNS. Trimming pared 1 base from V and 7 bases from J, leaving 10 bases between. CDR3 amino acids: CASSESPQGGYTF. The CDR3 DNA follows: TGTGCCAGCAGTGAATCTCCTCAGGGTGGCTACACCTTC.